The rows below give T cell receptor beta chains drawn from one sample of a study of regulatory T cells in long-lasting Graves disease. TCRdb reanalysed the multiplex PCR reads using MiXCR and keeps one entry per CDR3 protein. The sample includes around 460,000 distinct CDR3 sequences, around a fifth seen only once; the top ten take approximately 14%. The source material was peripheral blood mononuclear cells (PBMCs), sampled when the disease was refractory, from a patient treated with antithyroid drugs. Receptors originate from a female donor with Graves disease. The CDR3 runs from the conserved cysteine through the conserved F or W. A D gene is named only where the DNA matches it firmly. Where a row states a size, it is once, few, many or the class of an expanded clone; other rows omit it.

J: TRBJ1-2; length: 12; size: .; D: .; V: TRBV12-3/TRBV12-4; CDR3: CASGSLGYGYTF; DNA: TGTGCCAGCGGTAGCTTGGGGTATGGCTACACCTTC
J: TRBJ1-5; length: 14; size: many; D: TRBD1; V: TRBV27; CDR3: CASSPRQGDQPQHF; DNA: TGTGCCAGCAGTCCTCGACAGGGGGATCAGCCCCAGCATTTT
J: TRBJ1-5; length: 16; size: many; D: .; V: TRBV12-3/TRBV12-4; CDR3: CASSSTSDTINQPQHF; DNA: TGTGCCAGCAGTTCTACTTCCGACACCATCAATCAGCCCCAGCATTTT
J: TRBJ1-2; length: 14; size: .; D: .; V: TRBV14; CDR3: CASSQDRGFNGYTF; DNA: TGTGCCAGCAGCCAAGATCGAGGGTTTAATGGCTACACCTTC
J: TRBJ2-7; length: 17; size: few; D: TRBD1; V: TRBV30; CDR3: CAWSPRPGGAYTYEQYF; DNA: TGTGCCTGGAGTCCCCGCCCAGGGGGCGCTTATACCTACGAGCAGTACTTC
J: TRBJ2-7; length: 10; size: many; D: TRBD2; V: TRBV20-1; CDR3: CSVWGGEQYF; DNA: TGCAGTGTCTGGGGGGGTGAGCAGTACTTC
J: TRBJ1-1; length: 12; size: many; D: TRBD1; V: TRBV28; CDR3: CATKGDRSEAFF; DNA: TGTGCCACCAAGGGGGACAGAAGCGAAGCTTTCTTT
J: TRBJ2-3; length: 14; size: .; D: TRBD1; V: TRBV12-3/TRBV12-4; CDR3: CASSWGQPRDTQYF; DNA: TGTGCCAGCAGTTGGGGACAGCCCAGAGATACGCAGTATTTT
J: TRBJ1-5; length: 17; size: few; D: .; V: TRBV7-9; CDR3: CASSLVGTRNSNQPQHF; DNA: TGTGCCAGCAGCTTAGTGGGGACGAGGAATAGCAATCAGCCCCAGCATTTT
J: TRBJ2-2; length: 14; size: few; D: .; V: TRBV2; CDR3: CASKRDQYTGELFF; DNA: TGTGCCAGCAAACGCGACCAGTACACCGGGGAGCTGTTTTTT
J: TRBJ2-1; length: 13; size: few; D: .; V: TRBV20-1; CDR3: CSLTQPGYNEQFF; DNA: TGCAGTTTGACTCAACCGGGATACAATGAGCAGTTCTTC
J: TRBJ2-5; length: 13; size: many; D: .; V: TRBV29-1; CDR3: CSGGFGDWETQYF; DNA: TGCAGCGGGGGTTTCGGGGACTGGGAGACCCAGTACTTC
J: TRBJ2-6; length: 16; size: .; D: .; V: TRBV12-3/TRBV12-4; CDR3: CASSLDDNTGANVLTF; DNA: TGTGCCAGCAGTTTAGACGATAATACTGGGGCCAACGTCCTGACTTTC
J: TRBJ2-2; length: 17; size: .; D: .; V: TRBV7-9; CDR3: CASSLKRDRLNTGELFF; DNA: TGTGCCAGCAGCCTAAAAAGAGACAGACTAAACACCGGGGAGCTGTTTTTT
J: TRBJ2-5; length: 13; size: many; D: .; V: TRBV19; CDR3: CASTKNNGETQYF; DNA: TGTGCCAGTACAAAAAACAACGGAGAGACCCAGTACTTC
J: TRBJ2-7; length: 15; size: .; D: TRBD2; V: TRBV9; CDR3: CASSVGTSGFYEQYF; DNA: TGTGCCAGCAGCGTAGGGACTAGCGGGTTCTACGAGCAGTACTTC
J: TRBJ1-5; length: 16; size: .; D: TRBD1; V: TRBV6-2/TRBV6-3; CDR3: CASSYATGGAGQPQHF; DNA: TGTGCCAGCAGTTACGCGACAGGGGGGGCGGGTCAGCCCCAGCATTTT
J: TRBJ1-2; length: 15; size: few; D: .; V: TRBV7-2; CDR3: CASSSTFSGHGGYTF; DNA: TGTGCCAGCAGCTCAACCTTCTCAGGGCATGGTGGCTACACCTTC
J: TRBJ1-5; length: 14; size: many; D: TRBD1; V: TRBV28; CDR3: CASSQTGRGQPQHF; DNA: TGTGCCAGCAGTCAGACAGGGCGAGGTCAGCCCCAGCATTTT
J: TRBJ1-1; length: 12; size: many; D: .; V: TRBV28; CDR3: CASSPLGSEAFF; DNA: TGTGCCAGCAGCCCTTTAGGGTCGGAAGCTTTCTTT
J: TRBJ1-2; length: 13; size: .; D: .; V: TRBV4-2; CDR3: CASSQVAGDGYTF; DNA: TGTGCCAGCAGCCAAGTAGCGGGGGATGGCTACACCTTC
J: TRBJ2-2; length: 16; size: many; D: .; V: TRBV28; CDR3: CASSLLTGDYTGELFF; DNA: TGTGCCAGCAGTTTATTGACGGGAGACTACACCGGGGAGCTGTTTTTT
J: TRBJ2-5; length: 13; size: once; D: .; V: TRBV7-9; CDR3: CASSFWNQETQYF; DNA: TGTGCCAGCAGCTTTTGGAACCAAGAGACCCAGTACTTC
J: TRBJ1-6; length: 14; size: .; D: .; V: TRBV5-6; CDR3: CASSLGQSNSPLHF; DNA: TGTGCCAGCAGCTTGGGACAGTCCAATTCACCCCTCCACTTT
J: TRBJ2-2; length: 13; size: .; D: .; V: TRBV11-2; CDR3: CASSLDSTGELFF; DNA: TGTGCCAGCAGCTTGGACAGCACCGGGGAGCTGTTTTTT
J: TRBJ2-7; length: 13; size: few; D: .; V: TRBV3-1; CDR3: CASSLGQADEQYF; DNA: TGTGCCAGCAGCTTAGGACAAGCGGACGAGCAGTACTTC
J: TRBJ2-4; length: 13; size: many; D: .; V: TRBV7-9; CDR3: CASSLAGADIQYF; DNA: TGTGCCAGCAGCTTAGCGGGGGCGGACATTCAGTACTTC
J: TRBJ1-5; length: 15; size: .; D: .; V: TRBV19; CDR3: CASSIERDGNHPQHF; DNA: TGTGCCAGTAGTATAGAAAGGGACGGGAATCACCCCCAGCATTTT
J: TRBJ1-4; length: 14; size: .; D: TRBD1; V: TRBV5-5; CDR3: CASSLEQGREKLFF; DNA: TGTGCCAGCAGCTTGGAACAGGGGCGTGAAAAACTGTTTTTT
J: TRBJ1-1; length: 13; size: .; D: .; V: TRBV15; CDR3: CATSREMNTEAFF; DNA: TGTGCCACCAGCAGGGAGATGAACACTGAAGCTTTCTTT
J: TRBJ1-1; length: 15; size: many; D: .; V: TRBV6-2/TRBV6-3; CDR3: CASSYNRVMNTEAFF; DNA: TGTGCCAGCAGTTACAACCGGGTAATGAACACTGAAGCTTTCTTT
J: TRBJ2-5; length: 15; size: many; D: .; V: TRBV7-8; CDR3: CASSLALGGGETQYF; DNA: TGTGCCAGCAGCTTAGCGCTTGGGGGAGGAGAGACCCAGTACTTC
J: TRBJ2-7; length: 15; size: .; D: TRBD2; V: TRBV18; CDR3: CASSPASGKSYEQYF; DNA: TGTGCCAGCTCACCAGCGAGCGGGAAGTCTTACGAGCAGTACTTC
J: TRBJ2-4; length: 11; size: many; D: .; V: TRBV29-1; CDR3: CSVEGGRAQYF; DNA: TGCAGCGTTGAAGGGGGCCGAGCTCAGTACTTC
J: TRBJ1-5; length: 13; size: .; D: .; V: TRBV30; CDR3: CAWSRGNNQPQHF; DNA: TGTGCCTGGAGCCGGGGGAACAATCAGCCCCAGCATTTT
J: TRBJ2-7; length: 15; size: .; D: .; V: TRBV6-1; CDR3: CASSVALFTSYEQYF; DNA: TGTGCCAGCAGTGTAGCCCTTTTTACCTCCTACGAGCAGTACTTC
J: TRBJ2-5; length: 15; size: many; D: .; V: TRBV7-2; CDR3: CASSLFSRREETQYF; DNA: TGTGCCAGCAGCTTATTTTCCCGGAGGGAAGAGACCCAGTACTTC
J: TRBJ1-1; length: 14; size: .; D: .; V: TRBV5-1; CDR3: CASSLAGAGTEAFF; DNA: TGCGCCAGCAGCTTGGCAGGGGCTGGCACTGAAGCTTTCTTT
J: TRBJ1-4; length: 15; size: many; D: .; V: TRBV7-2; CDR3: CASSLDGGANEKLFF; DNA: TGTGCCAGCAGCTTAGACGGGGGGGCGAATGAAAAACTGTTTTTT
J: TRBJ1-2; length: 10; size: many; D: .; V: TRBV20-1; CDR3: CSARTYGYTF; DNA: TGCAGTGCTAGGACATATGGCTACACCTTC
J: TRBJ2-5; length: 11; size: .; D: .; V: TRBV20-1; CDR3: CSAEHSETQYF; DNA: TGCAGTGCAGAACACTCTGAGACCCAGTACTTC
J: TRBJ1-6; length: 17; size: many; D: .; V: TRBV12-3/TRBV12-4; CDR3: CASNVASMSSYNSPLHF; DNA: TGTGCCAGCAATGTGGCCAGCATGAGCTCCTATAATTCACCCCTCCACTTT
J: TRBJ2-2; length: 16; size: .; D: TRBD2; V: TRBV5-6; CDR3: CASSLDRGEGTGELFF; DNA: TGTGCCAGCAGCTTGGATCGGGGGGAAGGCACCGGGGAGCTGTTTTTT
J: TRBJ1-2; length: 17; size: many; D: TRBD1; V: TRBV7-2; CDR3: CASSPGGRQGANYGYTF; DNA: TGTGCCAGCAGCCCCGGGGGAAGACAGGGGGCTAACTATGGCTACACCTTC
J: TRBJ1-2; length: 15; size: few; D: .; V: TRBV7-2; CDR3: CASSFSRQPVYGYTF; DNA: TGTGCCAGCAGCTTTTCCCGGCAGCCGGTCTATGGCTACACCTTC
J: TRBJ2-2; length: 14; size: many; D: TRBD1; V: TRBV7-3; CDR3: CASSSTGATGELFF; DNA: TGTGCCAGCAGCTCGACAGGGGCCACCGGGGAGCTGTTTTTT
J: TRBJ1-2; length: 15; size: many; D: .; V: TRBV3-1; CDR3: CASSQVGGDGYGYTF; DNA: TGTGCCAGCAGCCAAGTCGGGGGGGACGGATATGGCTACACCTTC
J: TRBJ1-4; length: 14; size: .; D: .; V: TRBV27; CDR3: CASNRGGSNEKLFF; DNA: TGTGCCAGCAACCGGGGAGGGTCTAATGAAAAACTGTTTTTT
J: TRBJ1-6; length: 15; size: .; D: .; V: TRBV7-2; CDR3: CASSYSPGGGSPLHF; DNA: TGTGCCAGCAGCTACAGCCCCGGAGGGGGTTCACCCCTCCACTTT
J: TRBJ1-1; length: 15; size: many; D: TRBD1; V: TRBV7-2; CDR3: CASSLTRDRGSEAFF; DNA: TGTGCCAGCTCCCTTACCCGGGACAGGGGCTCTGAAGCTTTCTTT
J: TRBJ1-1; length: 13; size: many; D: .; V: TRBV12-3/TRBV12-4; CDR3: CASSSGGYTEAFF; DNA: TGTGCCAGCAGTTCCGGGGGGTACACTGAAGCTTTCTTT
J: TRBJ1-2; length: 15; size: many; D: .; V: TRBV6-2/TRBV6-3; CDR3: CASSYSGGEGYGYTF; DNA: TGTGCCAGCAGTTACTCGGGAGGGGAAGGGTATGGCTACACCTTC
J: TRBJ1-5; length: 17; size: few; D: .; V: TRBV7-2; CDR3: CSSSPRGSPGSNQPQHF; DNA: TGTTCCAGCAGCCCAAGGGGCAGCCCTGGTAGCAATCAGCCCCAGCATTTT
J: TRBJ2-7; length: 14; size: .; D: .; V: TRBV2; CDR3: CASLKSGINYEQYF; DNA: TGTGCCAGCCTAAAAAGCGGTATAAACTACGAGCAGTACTTC
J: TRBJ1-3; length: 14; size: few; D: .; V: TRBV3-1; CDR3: CASSQQSSGNTIYF; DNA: TGTGCCAGCAGCCAACAGAGCTCTGGAAACACCATATATTTT
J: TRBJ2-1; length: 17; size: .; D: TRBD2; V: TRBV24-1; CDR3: CATSQPRGSPVGNEQFF; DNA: TGTGCCACCAGTCAACCACGCGGGAGCCCTGTAGGAAATGAGCAGTTCTTC
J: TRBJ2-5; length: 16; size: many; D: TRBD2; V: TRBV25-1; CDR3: CASSEVARGKKETQYF; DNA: TGTGCCAGCAGTGAGGTCGCGCGGGGGAAAAAAGAGACCCAGTACTTC
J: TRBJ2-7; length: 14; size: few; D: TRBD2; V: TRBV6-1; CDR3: CASRISGGSYEQYF; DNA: TGTGCCAGCAGGATCAGCGGGGGCTCCTACGAGCAGTACTTC
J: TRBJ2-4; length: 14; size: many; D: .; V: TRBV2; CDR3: CASSFSSTGNIQYF; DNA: TGTGCCAGCAGTTTCTCATCTACAGGGAACATTCAGTACTTC